These T cell receptor beta chains were read from a single sample in a study of T cell responses to AZD1222 COVID-19 vaccine. The protocol was immunoSEQ multiplex PCR, while the TCRdb copy is restricted to in-frame clones and leaves out a portion. The table shows about 150,000 clones, with about 89% occurring only once. This sample comprised peripheral blood, obtained 28 days after the second dose of the MenACWY control vaccine. The origin of the receptors is an adult who received the MenACWY meningococcal vaccine as a control. CDR3s leave out the opening cysteine and the closing phenylalanine or tryptophan. Expanded clones get a size class; other rows say once, few or many, or leave the size out.

TRBJ2-5	TRBV7-9	NA	ASSFQGHFETQY
TRBJ2-1	TRBV15	NA	ATSRPPSTGNREQF
TRBJ2-4	TRBV28	once	ASSLSPKNIQY
TRBJ2-4	TRBV7-9	NA	ASSLGRTLAKNIQY
TRBJ2-2	TRBV4-3	NA	ASSQMGPGGYAGELF
TRBJ1-6	TRBV18	NA	ASSRGQGIGSPLH
TRBJ1-3	TRBV4-3	NA	ASSQEAAGVGNTIY
TRBJ2-3	TRBV7-2	NA	ASSLGAGGDTQY
TRBJ2-1	TRBV2	NA	ATNTGTGYNEQF
TRBJ2-7	TRBV5-1	few	ASTPFPKGYEQY
TRBJ2-3	TRBV5-1	NA	ASSFQQGGTDTQY
TRBJ2-1	TRBV7-3	NA	ASSLGPSGSLGEQF
TRBJ2-2	TRBV29-1	NA	SGEQGGPPGELF
TRBJ2-5	TRBV5-1	NA	ASSLEVSGRTTTQWQETQY
TRBJ2-7	TRBV6-5	NA	ASSYSRLGEQY
TRBJ2-3	TRBV5-6	NA	ASSLDRYSSSTDTQY
TRBJ1-5	TRBV12-5	NA	ASGPSTGGGQPQH
TRBJ1-3	TRBV5-1	NA	ASSLDFSADPISGNTIY
TRBJ2-7	TRBV7-8	NA	ASSLPGLAGYEQY
TRBJ2-7	TRBV7-6	NA	ASSLGAWAGATYEQY
TRBJ2-2	TRBV13	NA	ASTWTGWNTGELF
TRBJ1-2	TRBV12-3/TRBV12-4	once	ASSLGVGHGYT
TRBJ2-3	TRBV4-2	NA	ASSPGPRDTQY
TRBJ2-3	TRBV2	NA	ASGLSSTDTQY
TRBJ2-1	TRBV6-2/TRBV6-3	NA	ASSHYRSYNEQF
TRBJ1-2	TRBV4-3	NA	ASSQDVGGRYGYT
TRBJ1-1	TRBV6-6	NA	ASSDTGGTEAF